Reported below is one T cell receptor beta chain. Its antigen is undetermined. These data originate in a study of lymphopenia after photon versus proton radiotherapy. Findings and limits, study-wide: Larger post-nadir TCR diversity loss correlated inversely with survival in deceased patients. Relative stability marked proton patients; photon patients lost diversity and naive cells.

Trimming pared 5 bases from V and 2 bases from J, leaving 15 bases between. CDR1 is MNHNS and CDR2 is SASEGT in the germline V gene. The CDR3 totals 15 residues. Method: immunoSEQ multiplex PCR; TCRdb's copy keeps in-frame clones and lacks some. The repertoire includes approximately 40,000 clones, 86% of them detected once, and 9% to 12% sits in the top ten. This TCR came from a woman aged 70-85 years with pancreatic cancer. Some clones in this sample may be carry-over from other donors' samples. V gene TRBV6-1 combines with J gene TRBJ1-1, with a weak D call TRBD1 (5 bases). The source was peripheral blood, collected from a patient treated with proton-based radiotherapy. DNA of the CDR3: TGTGCCAGCAGTCCCCGGGACTTCGGAAACACTGAAGCTTTCTTT. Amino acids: CASSPRDFGNTEAFF.